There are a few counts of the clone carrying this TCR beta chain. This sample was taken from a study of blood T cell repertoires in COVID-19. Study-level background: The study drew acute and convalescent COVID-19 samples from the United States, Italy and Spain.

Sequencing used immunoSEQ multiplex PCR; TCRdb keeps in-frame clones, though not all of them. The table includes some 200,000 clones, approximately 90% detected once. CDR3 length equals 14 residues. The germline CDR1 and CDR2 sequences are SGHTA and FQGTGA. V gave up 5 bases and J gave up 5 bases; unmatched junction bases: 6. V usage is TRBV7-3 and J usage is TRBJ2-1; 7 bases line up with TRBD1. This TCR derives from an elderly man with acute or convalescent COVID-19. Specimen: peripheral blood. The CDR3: CASSTGTEDNEQFF. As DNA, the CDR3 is TGTGCCAGCAGCACCGGGACAGAGGACAATGAGCAGTTCTTC.